The clone carrying this T cell receptor beta chain has ten or more counts. Its matching antigen is unknown. Using RNA transcripts as the source, TCR beta CDR3 regions were amplified. Using the HTBI primer set, a first-round RT-PCR was run on the TCR CDR3. One entry per CDR3 protein, called by TCRdb with MiXCR from the multiplex PCR reads. The sample lists around 340,000 distinct CDR3 sequences, roughly 15% seen once, with roughly 31% in the top ten. Patients having uncontrolled infection, another autoimmune disease, pregnancy or lactation were not included. The germline V gene has CDR1 SGHNT and CDR2 YENEEA. CDR3 size: 17 residues. V lost 5 bases and J lost 1; bases outside the gene matches: 9. This specimen comes from a study of T cells in Graves' hyperthyroidism and ophthalmopathy. Study-level points and caveats: The model made its ophthalmopathy prediction, and onset followed a median 6.5 months later. Most clonotypes that expanded in the thyroid above 0.001 also showed up in blood.

This chain uses TRBV11-3 with TRBJ2-1, with 9 bases lining up with TRBD2. The sequence came from a young man with Graves' hyperthyroidism. The material sequenced was blood. The CDR3 region has the DNA TGTGCCAGCAGCCTAGCGGGATTCCGACCTTCCTACAATGAGCAGTTCTTC. It encodes CASSLAGFRPSYNEQFF.